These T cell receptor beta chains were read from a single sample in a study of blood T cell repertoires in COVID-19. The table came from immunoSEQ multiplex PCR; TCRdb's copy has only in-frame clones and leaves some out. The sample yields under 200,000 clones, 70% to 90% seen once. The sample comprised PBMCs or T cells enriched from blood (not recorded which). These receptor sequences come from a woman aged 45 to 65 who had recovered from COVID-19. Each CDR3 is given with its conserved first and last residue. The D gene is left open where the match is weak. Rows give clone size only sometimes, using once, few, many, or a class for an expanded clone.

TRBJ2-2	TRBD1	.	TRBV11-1	TGTGCCAGCAGCTCCTACAGGGGGACCGGGGAGCTGTTTTTT	CASSSYRGTGELFF
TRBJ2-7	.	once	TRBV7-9	TGTGCCAGCAGCCTCGTTTTCTACGAGCAGTACTTC	CASSLVFYEQYF
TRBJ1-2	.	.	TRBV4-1	TGCGCCAGCAGCCAAGATAAAACAGGGCCTTGGATAAATGGCTACACCTTC	CASSQDKTGPWINGYTF
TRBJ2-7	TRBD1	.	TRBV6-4	TGTGCCAGGGGACAGTATGAGCAGTACTTC	CARGQYEQYF
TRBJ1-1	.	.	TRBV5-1	TGCGCCAGCAGCTTGGCGGGACTGATGAACACTGAAGCTTTCTTT	CASSLAGLMNTEAFF
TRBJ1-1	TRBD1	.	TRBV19	TGTGCCAGTAGTGTCCAGGGGGAGATTATGAACACTGAAGCTTTCTTT	CASSVQGEIMNTEAFF
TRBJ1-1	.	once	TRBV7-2	TGTGCCAGCAGCATGACAGGAATGGGTACTGAAGCTTTCTTT	CASSMTGMGTEAFF
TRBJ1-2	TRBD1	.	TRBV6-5	TGTGCCAGCAGTTACAGTAGGGGGCGAGACTATGGCTACACCTTC	CASSYSRGRDYGYTF
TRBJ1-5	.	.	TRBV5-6	TGTGCCAGCAGCTTCCGACAGAGCAATCAGCCCCAGCATTTT	CASSFRQSNQPQHF
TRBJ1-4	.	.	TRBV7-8	TGTGCCAGCAGCTTAGACAGGGCAACTAATGAAAAACTGTTTTTT	CASSLDRATNEKLFF
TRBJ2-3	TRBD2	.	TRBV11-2	TGTGCCAGCAGCTTAGACGGGAGGGGCAGTAATACAGATACGCAGTATTTT	CASSLDGRGSNTDTQYF
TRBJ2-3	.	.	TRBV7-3	TGTGCCAGCAGCTTACAGGGATCTGATCCGCAGTATTTT	CASSLQGSDPQYF
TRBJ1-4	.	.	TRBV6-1	TGTGCCAGCAGTGAACGAGGGTTAAAACTGTTTTTT	CASSERGLKLFF
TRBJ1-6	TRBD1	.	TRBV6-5	TGTGCCAGCAGGGACAGGGGAAATTCACCCCTCCACTTT	CASRDRGNSPLHF
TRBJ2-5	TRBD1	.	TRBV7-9	TGTGCCAGCAGCTTAGCGGGGACAGGGGGCCAGACCCAGTACTTC	CASSLAGTGGQTQYF
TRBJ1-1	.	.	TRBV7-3	TGTGCCAGCAGTAATCCGGGACAGAACACTGAAGCTTTCTTT	CASSNPGQNTEAFF
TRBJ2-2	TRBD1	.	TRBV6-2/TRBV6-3	TGTGCCAGCAGTTGGACAGGGGGCCACACCGGGGAGCTGTTTTTT	CASSWTGGHTGELFF
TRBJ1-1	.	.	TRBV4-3	TGCGCCAGCAGCCAGAGGCCTGCGCCGAACACTGAAGCTTTCTTT	CASSQRPAPNTEAFF
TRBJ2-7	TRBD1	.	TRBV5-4	TGTGCCAGCAGCTTCGGGACAGGGGACGACGAGCAGTACTTC	CASSFGTGDDEQYF
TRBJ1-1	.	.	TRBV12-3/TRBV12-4	TGTGCCAGCACCCGGAGGGGTGAAGCTTTCTTT	CASTRRGEAFF
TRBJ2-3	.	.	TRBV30	TGTGCCTGGAGCTTGGGCCGCACAGATACGCAGTATTTT	CAWSLGRTDTQYF
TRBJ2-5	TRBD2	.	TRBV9	TGTGCCAGCAGCTATCTAGCGGGGGGGCGGGAGACCCAGTACTTC	CASSYLAGGRETQYF
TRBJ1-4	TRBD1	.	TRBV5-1	TGCGCCAGCAGCTTGGGACAGGGGGCGCGTGAAAAACTGTTTTTT	CASSLGQGAREKLFF
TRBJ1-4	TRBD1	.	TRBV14	TGTGCCAGCAGCCAAAAGGGCATCCGACAGGGAATGTTTAATGAAAAACTGTTTTTT	CASSQKGIRQGMFNEKLFF
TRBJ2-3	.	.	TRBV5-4	TGTGCCAGCAGCCCCAACGGGGGTTCTAGCACAGATACGCAGTATTTT	CASSPNGGSSTDTQYF
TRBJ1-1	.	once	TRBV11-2	TGTGCCAGCAGCTTAGCAGGGAAGGGGAACACTGAAGCTTTCTTT	CASSLAGKGNTEAFF
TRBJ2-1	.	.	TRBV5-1	TGCGCCAGCAGCCCCCCCCCGTCCTACAATGAGCAGTTCTTC	CASSPPPSYNEQFF
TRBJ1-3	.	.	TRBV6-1	TGTGCCAGCAGTGAGAACAGGTTCGGAAACACCATATATTTT	CASSENRFGNTIYF
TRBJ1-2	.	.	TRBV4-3	TGCGCCAGCAGCCACCACAGGCAACCTCTTTATGGCTACACCTTC	CASSHHRQPLYGYTF
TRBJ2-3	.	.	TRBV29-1	TGCAGCGTTGGACTCTCAGGGGCTAGCACAGATACGCAGTATTTT	CSVGLSGASTDTQYF
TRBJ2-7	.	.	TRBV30	TGTGCCTGGACAGGGAGGAACGAGCAGTACTTC	CAWTGRNEQYF
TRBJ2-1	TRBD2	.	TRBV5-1	TGCGCCAGCAGCTCGGGCGGGGGGTTCTACAATGAGCAGTTCTTC	CASSSGGGFYNEQFF
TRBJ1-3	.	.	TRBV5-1	TGCGCCAGCAGCCCCGGGACTGTAGGGAAAACCATATATTTT	CASSPGTVGKTIYF
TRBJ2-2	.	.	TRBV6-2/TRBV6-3	TGTGCCAGCAGTCTCAGGCTCGCCGGGGAGCTGTTTTTT	CASSLRLAGELFF
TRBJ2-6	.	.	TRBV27	TGTGCCAGCAGTTTTCTATCCGGGGCCAACGTCCTGACTTTC	CASSFLSGANVLTF
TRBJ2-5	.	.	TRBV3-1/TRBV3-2	TGTGCCACTAGTCCCGGCTCATGGGGGGGCGGGACCCAGTACTTC	CATSPGSWGGGTQYF
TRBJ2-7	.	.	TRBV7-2	TGTGCCAGCAGCTCCCGCTCCTACGAGCAGTACTTC	CASSSRSYEQYF
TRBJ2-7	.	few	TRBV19	TGTGCCAGTAGTCTCCGGGGGACCTACGAGCAGTACTTC	CASSLRGTYEQYF
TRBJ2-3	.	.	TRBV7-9	TGTGCCAGCAGCTCACGGGGGATGGGGGTGCGCAAAGATACGCAGTATTTT	CASSSRGMGVRKDTQYF
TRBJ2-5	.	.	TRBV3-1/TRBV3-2	TGTGCCAGCAGCTCCCAGGGCCGGCAGATGGATCAAGAGACCCAGTACTTC	CASSSQGRQMDQETQYF
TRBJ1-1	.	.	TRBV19	TGTGCCAGTAGTATCTTGAACACTGAAGCTTTCTTT	CASSILNTEAFF
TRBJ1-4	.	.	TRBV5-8	TGTGCCAGCAGCTTGCGGGGGGTCGGCGAAAAACTGTTTTTT	CASSLRGVGEKLFF
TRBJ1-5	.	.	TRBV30	TGTGCCTGGAGTGTACTAACCACCATCGGGGGAAGCAATCAGCCCCAGCATTTT	CAWSVLTTIGGSNQPQHF
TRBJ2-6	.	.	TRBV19	TGTGCCAGTAGACTGATGGGCAACTCTGGGGCCAACGTCCTGACTTTC	CASRLMGNSGANVLTF
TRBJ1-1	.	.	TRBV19	TGTGCCAGTAGTCCGCAGGGTTTGAACACTGAAGCTTTCTTT	CASSPQGLNTEAFF
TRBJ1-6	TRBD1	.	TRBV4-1	TGCGCCAGCAGCCAAGATCCGGGACAGGGGACTCGGAATTCACCCCTCCACTTT	CASSQDPGQGTRNSPLHF
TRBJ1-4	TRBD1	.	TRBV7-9	TGTGCCAGCAGCACCCTACCGGGACAGGGTCATGAAAAACTGTTTTTT	CASSTLPGQGHEKLFF
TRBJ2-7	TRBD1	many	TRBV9	TGTGCCAGCAGCGTGGGGAAGACAGGGAGAAACTACGAGCAGTACTTC	CASSVGKTGRNYEQYF
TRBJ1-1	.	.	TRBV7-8	TGTGCCAGCAGCTTAGGCGCGCGAGGGAGTTTAAACACTGAAGCTTTCTTT	CASSLGARGSLNTEAFF
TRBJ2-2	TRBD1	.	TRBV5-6	TGTGCCAGCAGCTTGGCCCGGGACAGGGACACCGGGGAGCTGTTTTTT	CASSLARDRDTGELFF
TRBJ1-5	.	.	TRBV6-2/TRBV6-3	TGTGCCAGCAGCCACGGGGGCAATCAGCCCCAGCATTTT	CASSHGGNQPQHF
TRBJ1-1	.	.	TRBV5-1	TGCGCCAGCAGCTTTATGGGAGGACCTGAAGCTTTCTTT	CASSFMGGPEAFF
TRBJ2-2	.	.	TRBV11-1	TGTGCCAGCAGCTTTGGAGGGTTAAACGGGGAGCTGTTTTTT	CASSFGGLNGELFF
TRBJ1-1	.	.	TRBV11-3	TGTGCCAGCAGCCCCGGGACTAGGGTGGCTTTCTTT	CASSPGTRVAFF
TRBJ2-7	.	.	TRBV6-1	TGTGCCAGCAGTGATGTCGGCGGATCCTACGAGCAGTACTTC	CASSDVGGSYEQYF
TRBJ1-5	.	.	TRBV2	TGTGCCAGCACCAATAGCAATCAGCCCCAGCATTTT	CASTNSNQPQHF
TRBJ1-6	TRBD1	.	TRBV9	TGTGCCAGCAGCAGACAAGCAGGGGGCAATTCACCCCTCCACTTT	CASSRQAGGNSPLHF